These 5 T cell receptor beta chains were sequenced from one sample in a study of T cells in severe cutaneous drug reactions. TCR subtype-specific primers in iRepertoire multiplex PCR prepared libraries for bulk and single-cell sequencing. For each CDR3 protein, TCRdb gives one entry from its re-call of the multiplex PCR reads, without DNA. Its clone listing holds around 20,000 distinct CDR3 sequences. Sequenced patients had Stevens-Johnson syndrome or toxic epidermal necrolysis caused by carbamazepine. The sample comprised PBMCs. Receptors originate from a human donor with toxic epidermal necrolysis, a severe cutaneous drug reaction.

The chain combines TRBV4-1 with TRBJ2-7; TCRdb lists TRBD1, though no DNA is available to test this call. The CDR3 is made up of 15 amino acids. Germline assignment: CDR1 MGHRA and CDR2 YSYEKL. The CDR3 spells CASSQEGTGAPEQYF.

The chain carries TRBV19 and TRBJ1-3. The CDR3 loop spans 12 amino acids. Germline lookup yields CDR1 LNHDA and CDR2 SQIVND (reference sequence). The CDR3 sequence is CGSGLSGNTIYF. The full variable domain, with the rest looked up from reference TRBV19 and TRBJ1-3, is DGGITQSPKYLFRKEGQNVTLSCEQNLNHDAMYWYRQDPGQGLRLIYYSQIVNDFQKGDIAEGYSVSREKKESFPLTVTSAQKNPTAFYLCGSGLSGNTIYFGEGSWLTVV.

The J gene is TRBJ2-4, the V gene TRBV19; the D call from TCRdb, TRBD1, cannot be confirmed without DNA. This CDR3 has 17 amino acids. CDR1 is LNHDA and CDR2 is SQIVND in the germline V gene (reference sequence). The CDR3 is CASSIIQGRPSKNIQYF.

The chain carries TRBV5-1 and TRBJ1-1. Germline V lookup: CDR1 SGHRS, CDR2 YFSETQ. CDR3 length: 12 residues. The CDR3 here is CASSLDPPQAFF.

This clonotype is labeled medium-sized based on frequency. The rearrangement links TRBV7-6 to TRBJ1-3; the TCRdb D gene call, TRBD1, has no DNA to confirm it. In germline, CDR1 is SGHVS, CDR2 FNYEAQ. This CDR3 has 15 amino acids. This CDR3 is CASSVQGAPGNTIYF. Variable domain in full (rest from reference TRBV7-6 and TRBJ1-3): GAGVSQSPRYKVTKRGQDVALRCDPISGHVSLYWYRQALGQGPEFLTYFNYEAQQDKSGLPNDRFSAERPEGSISTLTIQRTEQRDSAMYRCASSVQGAPGNTIYFGEGSWLTVV.